This T cell receptor beta chain emerged from a study of blood T cells in healthy people across ages. Study-level background: There was about one barcoded beta molecule captured by template switching per two T cells.

A single count supports this clonotype. The antigen is unknown. The junction departs from the called germline gene at one end, perhaps through a read error. This CDR3 spans 16 amino acids. Germline-derived CDR1 and CDR2 are MNHNY and SVGAGI (reference sequence). At least 7 million PBMCs were isolated per sample. The use of a sample-barcoded 5' primer and a J-beta primer mix characterized a second PCR of about 7 to 12 cycles. TCRdb processed the 5' RACE reads anew with MiXCR; each CDR3 protein has one entry. The sample records more than 1.4 million distinct CDR3 sequences, approximately 38% being singletons. Regarding the study as a whole: Strong correlation was found linking TCR beta diversity to naive T cell percentage. Both naive CD4+ cell counts and diversity were greater in long-lived donors than in aged donors.

The TCR was taken from a woman between 18 and 29 years old in good health. The genes are TRBV6-6 and TRBJ1-5, with TRBD1 matching over 10 bases. Sequencing was carried out using blood. CDR3 sequence: CASSYPGQGGNRPQHF. The CDR3 DNA is TGTGCCAGCAGTTACCCCGGACAGGGGGGCAATCGGCCCCAGCATTTT.